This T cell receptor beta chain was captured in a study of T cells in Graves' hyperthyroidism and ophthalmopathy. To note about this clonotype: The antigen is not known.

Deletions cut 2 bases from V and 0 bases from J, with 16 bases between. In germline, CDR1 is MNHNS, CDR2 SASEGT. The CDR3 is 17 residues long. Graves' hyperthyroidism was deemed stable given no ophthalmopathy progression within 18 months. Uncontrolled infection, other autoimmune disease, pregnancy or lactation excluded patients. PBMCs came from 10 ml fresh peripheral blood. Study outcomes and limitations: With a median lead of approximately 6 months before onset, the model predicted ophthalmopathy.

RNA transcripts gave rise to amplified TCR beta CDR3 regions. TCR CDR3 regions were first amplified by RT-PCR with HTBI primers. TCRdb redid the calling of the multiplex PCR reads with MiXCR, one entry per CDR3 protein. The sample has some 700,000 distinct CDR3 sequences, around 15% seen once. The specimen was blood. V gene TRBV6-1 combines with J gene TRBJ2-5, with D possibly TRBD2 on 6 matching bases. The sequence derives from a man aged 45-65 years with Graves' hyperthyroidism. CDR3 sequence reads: CASSEWVYGGNQETQYF. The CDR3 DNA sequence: TGTGCCAGCAGTGAATGGGTCTATGGGGGGAACCAAGAGACCCAGTACTTC.